Shown below are 14 T cell receptor beta chains from a single sample sequenced in a study of cytomegalovirus exposure and HLA in healthy donors. Amplification used 60 Vbeta primers and 13 Jbeta primers. The protocol was immunoSEQ multiplex PCR, while the TCRdb copy is restricted to in-frame clones and leaves out a portion. The data show approximately 150,000 clones, roughly 80% seen once. The sequenced sample was PBMCs. The source is a woman in her 30s in good health and CMV-seropositive.

The rearrangement links TRBV7-9 to TRBJ1-4; D is perhaps TRBD1 (6 bases). This CDR3 is built from 14 residues. The germline V gene has CDR1 SEHNR and CDR2 FQNEAQ (reference sequence). With 5 bases removed from V and 6 bases from J, the gap between germline ends came to 13 bases. The chain's CDR3 is CASSLDSGYEKLFF. CDR3 nucleotide sequence: TGTGCCAGCAGCCTGGACAGTGGGTATGAAAAACTGTTTTTT.

The J gene is TRBJ2-3, the V gene TRBV9; D is possibly TRBD2 (7 bases). The V end lost 3 bases, the J end lost 1 base, and 18 bases lay between the germline ends. The germline V gene has CDR1 SGDLS and CDR2 YYNGEE. The CDR3 loop spans 17 amino acids. The CDR3 nucleotides are TGTGCCAGCAGCGGAGGGGACTATAGGGGGGGCACAGATACGCAGTATTTT. Residues: CASSGGDYRGGTDTQYF.

Notes on this clone: The identical CDR3 is also encoded by other nucleotide sequences in the sample. The rearrangement links TRBV7-2 to TRBJ1-4; a possible D gene is TRBD1 (6 bases). Trimming pared 4 bases from V and 6 bases from J, leaving 12 bases between. Germline CDR1 is SGHTA and CDR2 is FQGNSA. The CDR3 runs 14 residues. For the CDR3, the DNA is TGTGCCAGCAGCTCTCAGGGGCGAGATGAAAAACTGTTTTTT. This sequence encodes CASSSQGRDEKLFF.

The chain carries TRBV30 and TRBJ1-5; 11 bases are a match to TRBD1. The germline gives CDR1 GTSNPN, CDR2 SVGIG (reference sequence). With 3 bases clipped from V and 3 bases from J, the junction kept 10 bases outside the gene matches. CDR3 length: 17 amino acids. The CDR3 spells CAWRRGQGVGINQPQHF. CDR3 DNA: TGTGCCTGGAGAAGGGGACAGGGGGTAGGGATCAATCAGCCCCAGCATTTT.

On this clone itself: Distinct nucleotide sequences in the sample also encode this CDR3. V gene TRBV5-1 combines with J gene TRBJ1-4, with 8 bases aligning to TRBD1. The CDR3 is made up of 14 amino acids. V shed 4 bases, J shed 4 bases, and the junction held 3 bases outside the gene matches. Germline V gives CDR1 SGHRS, CDR2 YFSETQ. DNA of the CDR3: TGCGCCAGCAGCCTCGGACAGGGTAATGAAAAACTGTTTTTT. This gives the protein CASSLGQGNEKLFF.

This chain joins TRBV9 and TRBJ2-1; D may be TRBD1 (6 bases). From germline, CDR1 is SGDLS and CDR2 YYNGEE. Trimming took 3 bases from V and 5 from J, leaving 15 bases between them. The CDR3 sequence is 15 residues long. The chain's CDR3 is CASSGTGTTHNEQFF. CDR3 nucleotides: TGTGCCAGCAGCGGTACCGGGACAACACACAATGAGCAGTTCTTC.

The rearrangement uses TRBV7-2 and TRBJ2-7; TRBD1 aligns across 9 bases. This CDR3 contains 15 residues. Germline CDR1 SGHTA, CDR2 FQGNSA. Unmatched junction bases numbered 6, after V lost 5 bases and J lost 1 base. CDR3 sequence: CASSTGTGQSYEQYF. CDR3 coding DNA: TGTGCCAGCAGCACCGGGACAGGGCAATCCTACGAGCAGTACTTC. The full variable domain, with the rest looked up from reference TRBV7-2 and TRBJ2-7, is GAGVSQSPSNKVTEKGKDVELRCDPISGHTALYWYRQSLGQGLEFLIYFQGNSAPDKSGLPSDRFSAERTGGSVSTLTIQRTQQEDSAVYLCASSTGTGQSYEQYFGPGTRLTVT.

This clone was counted only a few times. The V gene is TRBV19, the J gene TRBJ1-1; possible D gene TRBD1, 5 bases. The V end was cut by 3 bases, the J end by 4 bases, with 15 bases between. CDR3 length: 15 amino acids. The V gene's germline CDR1 is LNHDA and CDR2 SQIVND (reference sequence). CDR3 in amino acids: CASSMDSPGGTEAFF. As DNA, the CDR3 is TGTGCCAGTAGTATGGATAGCCCGGGGGGCACTGAAGCTTTCTTT.

V gene TRBV5-6 combines with J gene TRBJ1-2, with D perhaps TRBD1 (6 bases). Germline V CDR1 and CDR2: SGHDT, YYEEEE. The germline V and J ends were trimmed by 2 bases and 4 bases, with 15 bases remaining between them. This CDR3 comprises 15 residues. CDR3 in DNA: TGTGCCAGCAGCTTCGGATCGGGACACCCCTATGGCTACACCTTC. Protein: CASSFGSGHPYGYTF.

The V gene is TRBV7-7, the J gene TRBJ1-5, with 7 bases matching TRBD1. J gave up 4 bases and V 5 bases, and 11 bases lay outside the gene matches. CDR1 SSHAT and CDR2 FNYEAQ come from the germline V gene (reference sequence). The CDR3 sequence is 16 residues long. The CDR3 reads CASSPRQGRGNQPQHF. The CDR3 nucleotides are TGTGCCAGCAGCCCAAGACAGGGCCGAGGGAATCAGCCCCAGCATTTT.

The rearrangement uses TRBV18 and TRBJ1-5; D gene unclear. Looked up from germline, CDR1 is KGHSH and CDR2 is LQKENI. V was pared by 0 bases and J by 0 bases, with 6 bases between. The CDR3 contains 15 residues. CDR3 nucleotide sequence: TGTGCCAGCTCACCACCGCCTAATAGCAATCAGCCCCAGCATTTT. Protein product: CASSPPPNSNQPQHF.

The chain has TRBV9 and TRBJ2-2; the match to TRBD2 covers 11 bases. With V trimmed by 4 bases and J by 0 bases, 11 bases remained unmatched. The CDR3 is made up of 19 amino acids. Germline V gives CDR1 SGDLS, CDR2 YYNGEE. DNA for the CDR3: TGTGCCAGCAGCTTCACAGCAACTAGCGGGGGCCCGAACACCGGGGAGCTGTTTTTT. As protein: CASSFTATSGGPNTGELFF. Full variable domain (remainder filled in from reference TRBV9 and TRBJ2-2): DSGVTQTPKHLITATGQRVTLRCSPRSGDLSVYWYQQSLDQGLQFLIQYYNGEERAKGNILERFSAQQFPDLHSELNLSSLELGDSALYFCASSFTATSGGPNTGELFFGEGSRLTVL.

The J gene is TRBJ2-2, the V gene TRBV6-1; tentatively, D is TRBD2 (6 bases). This CDR3 is 14 amino acids long. With 8 bases removed from V and 0 bases from J, the gap between germline ends came to 10 bases. Germline CDR1 and CDR2: MNHNS and SASEGT. The CDR3 is CASAGSANTGELFF. In nucleotides, the CDR3 is TGTGCCAGCGCGGGGTCAGCGAACACCGGGGAGCTGTTTTTT.

This clone has more than one count but fewer than ten. This chain joins TRBV30 and TRBJ1-6; a weak D match, TRBD1 (5 bases). CDR1 GTSNPN and CDR2 SVGIG come from the germline V gene (reference sequence). There are 14 residues in the CDR3. Trimming stripped 4 bases from V and 5 bases from J, with 12 bases between. CDR3 loop: CAWNRQRNNSPLHF. The CDR3 DNA is TGTGCCTGGAATCGACAGAGGAATAATTCACCCCTCCACTTT.